This T cell receptor beta chain derives from a study of blood T cell repertoires in COVID-19 (dated by TCRdb to 2020 to 2022). About the full investigation: The collaborator samples originated in the United States, Italy and Spain and spanned the acute and convalescent phases of COVID-19. The repertoires were released in a freely available public database meant as a resource for research on the immune response to SARS-CoV-2. The samples were drawn from the first 160 participants of the ongoing ImmuneRACE study and from 1,254 subjects provided by 6 global collaborators. The prospective study material was composed of cDNA or gDNA derived from T cells, B-cell-depleted T cells, or PBMCs. HLA class I and class II types, where available, came from metadata supplied by the sample provider rather than from assay-based typing. Subjects who had been exposed to COVID-19, were actively infected with it, or had recovered from it provided the deeply sampled blood TCRbeta repertoires that made up the dataset. A de-identified subject ID, COVID-19 status, age in years and sex were almost always included in the sample metadata. General findings and caveats noted by the study authors: How much clinical and demographic metadata was included differed by source and by participant, and the metadata was provided uncurated.

To note about this clone: Its antigen target is currently unknown. Nothing much larger sits one base from this clone, and base qualities are not available.

TCRbeta CDR3 regions were amplified from genomic DNA by means of the immunoSEQ Assay, a bias-controlled multiplex PCR. As for how the authors treated the data: Nucleated cell counts per sample were estimated from amplification of reference gene primers within the assay. Sequence reads were collapsed and filtered to measure the absolute abundance of every unique TCRbeta CDR3 rearrangement. For each sample, productive Simpson clonality was calculated as the square root of Simpson's diversity index over productive rearrangements. Imported from immuneACCESS, the table was reduced by TCRdb to in-frame sequences with V and J called. These copies leave out some clones; in studies compared against another copy, an unresolved V gene accounts for under half, and the cause of the remainder is not known. V and J calls and clone size are given by that table; D and trimming were obtained from the DNA. The sample table records roughly 250,000 clones; 83% of these occur just once. Less than 6.5% of the sample is held by the ten biggest clonotypes.

The junction shows trimming of 2 bases on V and 2 bases on J, and the gene matches do not reach 3 bases of it. CDR1 is given as LNHDA and CDR2 as SQIVND, both from the germline V gene (reference sequence). Measured from the cysteine to the phenylalanine, the CDR3 is 16 residues long. This entry keeps only the CDR3 DNA: 48 bases, framed from base 1. Collaborating institutions collected whole blood in K2EDTA tubes following their own protocols. For TCRbeta analysis, collaborator samples were shipped as frozen whole blood, as isolated PBMCs, or as DNA extracted from either sample type. This sequence was found in a human donor in a cohort sampled during active COVID-19. Material: peripheral blood. The rearranged segments are TRBV19 and TRBJ2-1, with 10 central nucleotides matching TRBD1. The CDR3 protein: CASSILDRGAYNEQFF. The DNA sequence is TGTGCCAGTAGTATATTGGACAGGGGGGCCTACAATGAGCAGTTCTTC.